Only one count was recorded for the clone carrying this TCR beta chain. This record comes from a study of blood T cells in healthy people across ages. Germline CDR1 MNHNS, CDR2 SASEGT. V was trimmed by 1 base and J by 14 bases, leaving 19 bases between them. The CDR3 extends over 14 amino acids. Through a sample-barcoded 5' primer and a J-beta primer mix, a second PCR was run for roughly 7 to 12 cycles. TCRdb re-called the 5' RACE reads with MiXCR, one entry per CDR3 protein. The data hold more than 700,000 distinct CDR3 sequences, with roughly 50% observed a single time. Sequencing used blood. The chain employs TRBV6-1 and TRBJ2-3; D may correspond to TRBD1 or TRBD2 (5 bases each). The sequence was collected from an elderly man in good health. CDR3 in amino acids: CASSEGGKNRYAYF. CDR3 coding DNA: TGTGCCAGCAGTGAAGGGGGGAAGAACAGATACGCGTATTTT.